This T cell receptor (beta chain) was recovered during a study of T-cell reconstitution after alpha-beta-depleted transplantation in children. The authors prepared the TCRbeta library with unique molecular identifiers. Via MiXCR, TCRdb re-called the PCR reads, giving one row per CDR3 protein. The sample includes 440,000 or so distinct CDR3 sequences, over 40% of them seen just once. The V gene lost 4 bases and the J gene lost 0 bases, with 22 bases spanning the gap. The CDR3 totals 20 residues. Germline V lookup: CDR1 SNHLY, CDR2 FYNNEI. This receptor was identified in a girl aged 2-15 years with aplastic anemia, due to receive a stem cell transplant. The rearrangement uses TRBV2 and TRBJ2-6; the D gene is possibly TRBD2 (5 bases). Sequencing was performed on PBMCs, taken before TCRalphabeta/CD19-depleted stem cell transplant. CDR3 sequence: CASSGQVGVSIFSGANVLTF. The CDR3 nucleotides are TGTGCCAGCAGTGGTCAGGTCGGGGTTTCCATATTCTCTGGGGCCAACGTCCTGACTTTC.